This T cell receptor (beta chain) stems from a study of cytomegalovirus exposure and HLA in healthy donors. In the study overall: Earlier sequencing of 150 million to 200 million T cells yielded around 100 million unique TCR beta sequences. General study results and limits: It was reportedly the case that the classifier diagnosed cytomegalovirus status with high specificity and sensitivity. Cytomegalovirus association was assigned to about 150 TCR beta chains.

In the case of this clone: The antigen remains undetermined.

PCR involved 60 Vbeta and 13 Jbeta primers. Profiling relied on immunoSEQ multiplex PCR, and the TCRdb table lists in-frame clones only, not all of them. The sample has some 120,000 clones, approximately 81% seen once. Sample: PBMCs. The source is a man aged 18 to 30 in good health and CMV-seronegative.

The CDR3 DNA follows: TGTGCCAGTAGTTATGGGGGGACAGTAACTAACACTGAAGCTTTCTTT. Protein product: CASSYGGTVTNTEAFF. This chain links TRBV19 with TRBJ1-1; 7 bases match TRBD1. The CDR3 extends over 16 amino acids. The J segment lost 2 bases and the V segment lost 5 bases, leaving 11 bases of the junction unmatched. Germline assignment: CDR1 LNHDA and CDR2 SQIVND (reference sequence).